This TCR beta chain is drawn from a study of molecular identifiers for immune sequencing clone quantification. As for the study in general: Replicate RNA came from 20,000 or 100,000 naive CD8 cells and was split five ways, and four parts were sequenced.

Findings and limits, study-wide: One million naive cells reportedly did not prevent detection of spiked Jurkat TCR RNA from one cell.

TCRdb redid the calling of the PCR reads with MiXCR, one entry per CDR3 protein. Of some 320,000 distinct CDR3 sequences in the sample, roughly a quarter are singletons; the top ten hold 0.65% to 0.75%. Trimming pared 5 bases from V and 3 bases from J, leaving 16 bases between. CDR1 is SGHVS, CDR2 FNYEAQ, per germline. This CDR3 contains 15 residues. In its sample, this clonotype was seen many times. The antigen remains undetermined. The V and J genes are TRBV7-6 and TRBJ1-1; D is ambiguous. Specimen: naive CD8+ T cells from blood, with Jurkat cell RNA spiked in. Described subset: FACS-sorted CD8+CD4-CCR7+CD45RA+ naive T cells. The sequence came from a human donor in good health. Some libraries in this study had Jurkat cell RNA spiked in. The CDR3 loop reads CASSQLGRFDTEAFF. The CDR3 DNA follows: TGTGCCAGCAGCCAACTAGGAAGGTTTGACACTGAAGCTTTCTTT.